These 3 T cell receptor beta chains share one sample of origin, sequenced in a study of regulatory T cells in long-lasting Graves disease. The time point denotes: newly diagnosed GD, antithyroid drugs for less than 3 months. Extracted RNA from PBMCs served as the source of the TCR library. Sequencing libraries for TCR beta were prepared with iRepertoire HTBI primers and Arm-PCR of CDR3 regions. TCRdb re-called the multiplex PCR reads through MiXCR, storing one row per CDR3 protein. The table shows a few hundred thousand distinct CDR3 sequences, with roughly 12% occurring only once. These records were also assigned to another study, of T cells in Graves' hyperthyroidism and ophthalmopathy.

The source was peripheral blood mononuclear cells (PBMCs), collected at new diagnosis, from a patient treated with antithyroid drugs. The receptor set was obtained from a man aged 25 to 40 with Graves disease.

At least ten counts were recorded for this clonotype. The junction and the germline gene differ at one end; a read error may be behind it. The chain has TRBV12-3 or TRBV12-4 and TRBJ2-7; D could derive from TRBD1 or TRBD2 (5 bases each). The CDR3 runs to 11 residues. CDR3 region: CASSLEGEQYF. DNA of the CDR3: TGTGCCAGCAGCTTAGAGGGGGAGCAGTACTTC.

This clonotype was seen many times. CDR3 residues: CASSPSHRGYEQYF. The DNA of the CDR3 is TGTGCCAGCAGTCCTAGTCACAGGGGCTACGAGCAGTACTTC. The chain joins TRBV28 to TRBJ2-7; 7 nucleotides line up with TRBD1. Germline lookup yields CDR1 MDHEN and CDR2 SYDVKM. Trimming at V came to 5 bases and at J to 3 bases, leaving 7 bases not matched to a gene. The CDR3 totals 14 residues.

This clonotype was seen ten or more times. The chain links TRBV5-1 to TRBJ2-3; D unclear. The CDR3 is made up of 13 amino acids. Germline V CDR1 and CDR2: SGHRS, YFSETQ. V lost 5 bases and J lost 5, with 12 bases in between. The CDR3 region is CASSSQSGDTQYF. CDR3 nucleotide sequence: TGCGCCAGCAGTTCACAGTCTGGAGATACGCAGTATTTT.